This T cell receptor (beta chain) stems from a study of CD8 T cells in ankylosing spondylitis. Overall study results and limits: Made up of about eight highly homologous variants, a TCR beta motif appeared characteristic of ankylosing spondylitis blood.

Comments on this clonotype: Its antigen is currently unknown.

5'-RACE, quantitative and with molecular barcodes, yielded the TCR beta libraries. TCRdb re-derived calls from the 5' RACE reads in MiXCR, one entry per CDR3 protein. The sample records some 270,000 distinct CDR3 sequences, roughly a third being singletons. Germline V gene lookup returns CDR1 MNHNS and CDR2 SASEGT. The CDR3 spans 13 residues. J gave up 3 bases and V 6 bases, and 3 bases lay outside the gene matches. The chain has TRBV6-1 and TRBJ2-7, with 9 bases identical to TRBD1. This TCR came from a male donor with ankylosing spondylitis or in good health (not recorded which). The material sequenced was blood, either unsorted or a sorted T cell fraction (not recorded which). CDR3 sequence reads: CASSDRGYYEQYF. CDR3 in DNA: TGTGCCAGCAGCGACAGGGGGTACTACGAGCAGTACTTC.